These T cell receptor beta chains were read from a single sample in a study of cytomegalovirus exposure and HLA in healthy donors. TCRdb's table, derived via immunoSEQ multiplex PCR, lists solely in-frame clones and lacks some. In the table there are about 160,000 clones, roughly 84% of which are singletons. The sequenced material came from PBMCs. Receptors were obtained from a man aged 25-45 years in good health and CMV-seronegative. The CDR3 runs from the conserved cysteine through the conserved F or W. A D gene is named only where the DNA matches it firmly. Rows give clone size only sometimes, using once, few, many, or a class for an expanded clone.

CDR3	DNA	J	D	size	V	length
CASSIRLAGGPGTGELFF	TGTGCCAGCAGTATAAGACTAGCGGGAGGGCCTGGCACCGGGGAGCTGTTTTTT	TRBJ2-2	TRBD2	NA	TRBV27	18
CASSQASGGAGDTQYF	TGCGCCAGCAGCCAAGCTAGCGGGGGGGCGGGAGATACGCAGTATTTT	TRBJ2-3	TRBD2	NA	TRBV4-1	16
CASSSLLREFPYEQYF	TGTGCCAGCAGCTCTCTGCTGCGGGAGTTTCCCTACGAGCAGTACTTC	TRBJ2-7	TRBD2	NA	TRBV7-9	16
CASSLDRIMAQYF	TGTGCCAGCAGTCTCGACAGGATCATGGCCCAGTACTTC	TRBJ2-5	NA	NA	TRBV6-1	13
CASSIGDRGVSGYYGYTF	TGTGCCAGTAGTATAGGGGACAGGGGAGTCAGTGGATACTATGGCTACACCTTC	TRBJ1-2	TRBD1	NA	TRBV19	18
CAISESVGRPRVDEQFF	TGTGCCATCAGTGAGTCAGTGGGTCGGCCACGGGTGGATGAGCAGTTCTTC	TRBJ2-1	NA	NA	TRBV10-3	17
CASSEGLGLRGEQYF	TGTGCCAGCAGCGAGGGACTAGGCCTGCGGGGCGAGCAGTACTTC	TRBJ2-7	TRBD2	few	TRBV11-3	15
CSASEGYEQFF	TGCAGTGCTAGTGAGGGCTATGAGCAGTTCTTC	TRBJ2-1	NA	NA	TRBV20-1	11
CSVEGGADAGAQYF	TGCAGCGTTGAGGGGGGGGCTGACGCCGGGGCCCAGTACTTC	TRBJ2-5	NA	NA	TRBV29-1	14
CAGSPRTGASEAFF	TGTGCCGGCAGTCCCCGGACAGGGGCGAGTGAAGCTTTCTTT	TRBJ1-1	TRBD1	NA	TRBV6-1	14
CASSQGLIYEQYF	TGTGCCAGCAGCCAAGGACTAATCTACGAGCAGTACTTC	TRBJ2-7	NA	few	TRBV14	13
CASSPGEHNEQFF	TGTGCCAGCAGTCCCGGGGAGCACAATGAGCAGTTCTTC	TRBJ2-1	NA	few	TRBV2	13
CASSEDRGKGNSPLHF	TGTGCCAGCAGTGAAGACAGGGGAAAGGGCAATTCACCCCTCCACTTT	TRBJ1-6	TRBD1	NA	TRBV2	16
CASGNQVSYGYTF	TGTGCCAGCGGAAACCAGGTTTCCTATGGCTACACCTTC	TRBJ1-2	NA	NA	TRBV27	13
CASSRDSGNYEQYF	TGTGCCAGCAGTCGCGATAGCGGGAACTACGAGCAGTACTTC	TRBJ2-7	TRBD2	NA	TRBV5-4	14
CASSQDGAGAAYEQYF	TGCGCCAGCAGCCAAGATGGGGCAGGGGCCGCCTACGAGCAGTACTTC	TRBJ2-7	NA	few	TRBV4-1	16
CASSLAGTGLYEQYF	TGTGCCAGCAGCTTGGCCGGGACAGGTCTCTACGAGCAGTACTTC	TRBJ2-7	TRBD1	NA	TRBV5-5	15
CASSDGSPFVRDRALDTQYF	TGTGCCAGCAGTGATGGAAGTCCATTCGTAAGGGACAGGGCTCTAGATACGCAGTATTTT	TRBJ2-3	TRBD1	NA	TRBV6-1	20
CASSSMERGSDTQYF	TGTGCCAGCAGCTCCATGGAGCGGGGGTCAGATACGCAGTATTTT	TRBJ2-3	TRBD2	NA	TRBV13	15
CASSLAGRHQPQHF	TGCGCCAGCAGCTTGGCGGGGAGGCATCAGCCCCAGCATTTT	TRBJ1-5	NA	NA	TRBV5-1	14
CATSRGTGGIGQPQHF	TGTGCCACCAGCAGAGGGACAGGGGGCATTGGTCAGCCCCAGCATTTT	TRBJ1-5	TRBD1	NA	TRBV15	16
CASSRVGVGPWTGELFF	TGTGCCAGCAGCCGAGTTGGAGTTGGCCCCTGGACCGGGGAGCTGTTTTTT	TRBJ2-2	NA	NA	TRBV14	17
CASMGSDRVSYGYTF	TGTGCCAGTATGGGGTCGGACAGGGTATCCTATGGCTACACCTTC	TRBJ1-2	TRBD1	NA	TRBV19	15
CASTGTSGTGETQYF	TGTGCCAGCACCGGGACTAGCGGGACCGGAGAGACCCAGTACTTC	TRBJ2-5	TRBD2	NA	TRBV9	15
CASSVREDRPYSNQPQHF	TGTGCCAGTAGTGTTAGGGAAGACAGACCGTATAGCAATCAGCCCCAGCATTTT	TRBJ1-5	NA	NA	TRBV19	18
CASSGTGAWGNEQFF	TGTGCCAGCAGTGGGACAGGGGCGTGGGGGAATGAGCAGTTCTTC	TRBJ2-1	TRBD1	NA	TRBV2	15
CASSQVTGTGSKKLFF	TGCGCCAGCAGCCAAGTTACCGGGACAGGGTCAAAAAAACTGTTTTTT	TRBJ1-4	TRBD1	few	TRBV4-3	16
CASSRDFRGNYGYTF	TGCGCCAGCAGCCGAGATTTCAGGGGGAACTATGGCTACACCTTC	TRBJ1-2	TRBD1	few	TRBV4-3	15
CASSYSGISGANEQFF	TGTGCCAGCAGTTACTCGGGGATTTCAGGGGCCAATGAGCAGTTCTTC	TRBJ2-1	NA	NA	TRBV6-5	16
CASSLVSGNQPQHF	TGCGCCAGCAGCTTGGTGTCGGGCAATCAGCCCCAGCATTTT	TRBJ1-5	NA	NA	TRBV5-1	14
CASSSGTGGLESPLHF	TGTGCCAGCAGCTCCGGGACAGGGGGCCTTGAGTCACCCCTCCACTTT	TRBJ1-6	TRBD1	NA	TRBV7-9	16
CASSPSLGRQGVLYNEQFF	TGTGCCAGCAGCCCGAGTTTAGGGAGACAGGGTGTCCTCTACAATGAGCAGTTCTTC	TRBJ2-1	TRBD1	few	TRBV28	19
CASSMNTEAFF	TGCGCCAGCAGTATGAACACTGAAGCTTTCTTT	TRBJ1-1	NA	NA	TRBV5-1	11
CVWSVFGRAVEQYF	TGTGTCTGGAGTGTTTTCGGGAGGGCCGTCGAGCAGTACTTC	TRBJ2-7	TRBD2	NA	TRBV30	14
CASRGLSNWSKHTEAFF	TGCGCCAGCAGGGGACTATCCAATTGGTCTAAACACACTGAAGCTTTCTTT	TRBJ1-1	NA	NA	TRBV10-2	17
CASRTGRRHF	TGTGCCAGCCGGACAGGCCGGCGGCACTTC	TRBJ2-5	TRBD1	NA	TRBV27	10
CASSSETGWGGTEAFF	TGTGCCAGCAGTTCAGAGACAGGATGGGGTGGCACTGAAGCTTTCTTT	TRBJ1-1	NA	NA	TRBV28	16
CASSSIPRGLNSPLHF	TGTGCCAGCAGCTCCATCCCCAGGGGGCTTAATTCACCCCTCCACTTT	TRBJ1-6	TRBD1	NA	TRBV11-2	16
CASRSGTTYYNEQFF	TGTGCCAGCAGATCCGGGACTACCTACTACAATGAGCAGTTCTTC	TRBJ2-1	TRBD2	NA	TRBV13	15
CASSQDRETQYF	TGTGCCAGCAGCCAAGACCGAGAGACCCAGTACTTC	TRBJ2-5	NA	NA	TRBV4-2	12
CASSRGGGMNEQFF	TGTGCCAGCAGCCGAGGGGGTGGGATGAATGAGCAGTTCTTC	TRBJ2-1	NA	NA	TRBV7-2	14
CSVEEGGWENEQYF	TGCAGCGTTGAAGAAGGGGGATGGGAGAACGAGCAGTACTTC	TRBJ2-7	NA	NA	TRBV29-1	14
CASREREGPYNEQFF	TGTGCCAGCCGTGAGCGGGAGGGCCCCTACAATGAGCAGTTCTTC	TRBJ2-1	TRBD2	NA	TRBV2	15
CASSQDSRKQYF	TGTGCCAGCAGTCAGGACTCCCGTAAGCAGTATTTT	TRBJ2-3	NA	NA	TRBV5-5	12
CASSHPRGGYYGYTF	TGCGCCAGCAGCCACCCTCGGGGAGGTTACTATGGCTACACCTTC	TRBJ1-2	NA	NA	TRBV23-1	15
CASSPGTGGNTIYF	TGTGCCAGCAGCCCAGGGACAGGAGGAAACACCATATATTTT	TRBJ1-3	TRBD1	NA	TRBV5-6	14
CASSGTSEHYEQYF	TGTGCCAGCAGCGGGACTAGCGAACACTACGAGCAGTACTTC	TRBJ2-7	TRBD2	NA	TRBV25-1	14
CASSLLGSYNEQFF	TGTGCCAGCAGCTTACTGGGCAGTTACAATGAGCAGTTCTTC	TRBJ2-1	NA	NA	TRBV7-8	14
CAWSVGSGGTDTQYF	TGTGCCTGGAGTGTGGGTAGCGGGGGCACAGATACGCAGTATTTT	TRBJ2-3	TRBD2	NA	TRBV30	15
CASSLAAGFETQYF	TGTGCCAGCAGCTTAGCGGCCGGGTTTGAGACCCAGTACTTC	TRBJ2-5	NA	once	TRBV11-2	14
CASSFGGGVTDTQYF	TGTGCCAGCAGCTTCGGCGGGGGGGTGACAGATACGCAGTATTTT	TRBJ2-3	TRBD2	NA	TRBV11-3	15
CASSRAPQGSGVPDTQYF	TGTGCCAGCAGCCGGGCCCCACAGGGATCCGGGGTCCCAGATACGCAGTATTTT	TRBJ2-3	NA	NA	TRBV5-4	18
CASSVGTGADTEAFF	TGTGCCAGCAGTGTGGGGACAGGGGCGGACACTGAAGCTTTCTTT	TRBJ1-1	TRBD1	NA	TRBV27	15